This record looks at one T cell receptor beta chain sequence and its context. V was pared by 2 bases and J by 0 bases, with 8 bases of the junction left unmatched. CDR1 and CDR2 (germline): MGHRA, YSYEKL. This CDR3 contains 17 residues. This record belongs to a study of blood T cell repertoires in COVID-19. Sequencing used immunoSEQ multiplex PCR; TCRdb keeps in-frame clones, though not all of them. The table lists approximately 220,000 clones, approximately 80% of them singletons, with around 7% in the top ten. The rearrangement links TRBV4-1 to TRBJ1-2, with 8 bases aligning to TRBD1. The TCR comes from a woman in her forties with acute COVID-19. Input material: PBMCs or T cells enriched from blood (not recorded which). The CDR3 nucleotides read TGCGCCAGCAGCCAATCCGGGACAGGAGTAGCTAACTATGGCTACACCTTC. Amino acids: CASSQSGTGVANYGYTF.